The 18 T cell receptor beta chains listed next were all sequenced from one sample in a study of T cell repertoires in cytomegalovirus infection. The antigens of these receptors remain unknown. A single record per CDR3 protein comes from TCRdb applying MiXCR to the reads. The table shows about 770,000 distinct CDR3 sequences, with under 35% occurring only once. The starting material was cultured CD8+ T cells from PBMCs, obtained from culture after CMV antigen stimulation. These receptors originate from a human donor in good health (CMV status not recorded). Some clones in this sample may be carry-over from other donors' samples.

This clonotype has more than one count but fewer than ten. At one end the junction does not follow the germline gene, possibly because of a read error. The V and J genes are TRBV4-1 and TRBJ2-3, with 15 bases matching TRBD2. This CDR3 has 17 residues. Per the germline V gene, CDR1 is MGHRA and CDR2 is YSYEKL. DNA of the CDR3: TGTGCCAGCAGCCAGGGACTAGCGGGGGGTATCACAGATACGCAGTATTTT. Encoded protein: CASSQGLAGGITDTQYF.

In its sample, this clonotype was seen many times. The chain uses TRBV27 and TRBJ1-1; D call uncertain. Per the germline V gene, CDR1 is MNHEY and CDR2 is SMNVEV (reference sequence). The CDR3 sequence is 12 residues long. Between the trimmed V and J ends, which lost 6 bases and 2 bases, there was a span of 7 bases. As DNA, the CDR3 is TGTGCCAGCAGAAAAGAAAACACTGAAGCTTTCTTT. It codes for CASRKENTEAFF.

V is TRBV24-1 and J is TRBJ2-5; D uncertain. V lost 2 bases and J 2 bases, leaving 5 bases between the germline ends. The CDR3 extends over 13 amino acids. Per the germline V gene, CDR1 is KGHDR and CDR2 is SFDVKD. CDR3 region: CATSDWVQETQYF. The CDR3, as DNA: TGTGCCACCAGTGATTGGGTACAAGAGACCCAGTACTTC.

This clonotype was detected ten times or more. The CDR3 bases are TGTGCCAGCACCTTGGGGCCTGAAGCTTTCTTT. Amino acid sequence: CASTLGPEAFF. This chain uses TRBV6-2 or TRBV6-3 with TRBJ1-1; weak D call: TRBD1 (5 bases). V was cut by 7 bases and J by 6 bases, with 9 bases left in between. This CDR3 comprises 11 residues. Germline V gene lookup returns CDR1 MNHEY and CDR2 SVGEGT.

This clonotype was observed a handful of times. This rearrangement joins TRBV7-8 to TRBJ2-7, with 8 bases aligning to TRBD1. Germline V CDR1 and CDR2: SGHVS, FQNEAQ. The CDR3 contains 15 residues. The ends lost 3 bases at V and 4 bases at J; junction bases unmatched: 8. The chain's CDR3 is CASSFPHRGKYEQYF. The CDR3, as DNA: TGTGCCAGCAGCTTCCCACACAGGGGGAAATACGAGCAGTACTTC.

In its sample, this clonotype was seen a few times. This chain links TRBV4-1 with TRBJ2-2; no reliable D call. The CDR3 sequence is 14 residues long. Trimming took 4 bases from V and 7 from J, leaving 13 bases between them. Germline V lookup: CDR1 MGHRA, CDR2 YSYEKL. As DNA, the CDR3 is TGCGCCAGCAGCCGAGCTCTGTCGGGCGGGGAGCTGTTTTTT. It encodes CASSRALSGGELFF.

Turning to this clonotype: A junction end diverges from the germline sequence, so it may reflect a read error. The chain uses TRBV3-1 and TRBJ1-5; possibly TRBD1 for D (6 bases). This CDR3 has 14 residues. Germline CDR1 LGHDT, CDR2 YNNKEL (reference sequence). CDR3 in amino acids: CASSTGRDNRPQHF. In DNA form, the CDR3 reads TGTGCCAGCTCCACCGGGAGGGACAATCGGCCCCAGCATTTT.

The chain has TRBV18 and TRBJ2-1, with 11 nucleotides matching TRBD2. J gave up 0 bases and V 6 bases, and 16 bases lay outside the gene matches. The germline gives CDR1 KGHSH, CDR2 LQKENI. The CDR3 is 20 amino acids. The CDR3 sequence is CASSLGLADQSPSSYNEQFF. The CDR3 bases are TGTGCCAGCTCCCTGGGACTAGCGGATCAATCCCCGAGCTCCTACAATGAGCAGTTCTTC. Drawing the rest from reference TRBV18 and TRBJ2-1, the complete variable domain is NAGVMQNPRHLVRRRGQEARLRCSPMKGHSHVYWYRQLPEEGLKFMVYLQKENIIDESGMPKERFSAEFPKEGPSILRIQQVVRGDSAAYFCASSLGLADQSPSSYNEQFFGPGTRLTVL.

This clonotype was recorded once. The CDR3: CASSYGAGYNEQFF. CDR3 in DNA: TGTGCCAGCAGTTACGGGGCAGGCTACAATGAGCAGTTCTTC. The chain employs TRBV6-8 and TRBJ2-1, with D possibly TRBD1 on 5 matching bases. Trimming removed 2 bases from V and 3 bases from J, with 8 bases in between. The CDR3 has 14 amino acids. Germline CDR1 is MNHGY and CDR2 is SAAAGT.

The chain combines TRBV4-1 with TRBJ2-3; D call uncertain. This CDR3 spans 12 amino acids. CDR1 is MGHRA and CDR2 is YSYEKL in the germline V gene. V lost 4 bases, J lost 8 bases, and 10 bases lay in between. As DNA, the CDR3 is TGCGCCAGCAGCCCCCATCAAGGTACGCAGTATTTT. It yields the protein CASSPHQGTQYF.

V and J are TRBV11-3 and TRBJ2-5; 11 nucleotides align to TRBD1. Trimming removed 4 bases from V and 3 bases from J; junction bases left unmatched: 4. This CDR3 is 15 amino acids long. Germline assignment: CDR1 SGHNT and CDR2 YENEEA. The CDR3 spells CASSSWTGGEETQYF. CDR3 DNA: TGTGCCAGCAGCTCCTGGACAGGGGGCGAAGAGACCCAGTACTTC.

This chain joins TRBV15 and TRBJ2-5, with 7 bases lining up with TRBD2. Germline trimming cut 0 bases from V and 4 bases from J; bases unmatched to any gene: 5. The CDR3 spans 15 residues. Germline values: CDR1 LNHNV, CDR2 YYDKDF (reference sequence). CDR3 in DNA: TGTGCCACCAGCAGAGACTTCGGGAGGTCAGAGACCCAGTACTTC. Amino acids: CATSRDFGRSETQYF.

The chain employs TRBV15 and TRBJ2-2, with 8 bases that match TRBD2. This CDR3 contains 20 residues. In germline, CDR1 is LNHNV, CDR2 YYDKDF (reference sequence). V was clipped by 1 base and J by 5 bases; unmatched bases: 18. The CDR3 nucleotides are TGTGCCACCAGCAGAGGGGGGGGGCCTAGCGGGTACCGGTGGACCGGGGAGCTGTTTTTT. It yields the protein CATSRGGGPSGYRWTGELFF.

The rearrangement links TRBV7-6 to TRBJ2-3; tentatively, D is TRBD2 (5 bases). The CDR3 covers 14 residues. Germline CDR1 SGHVS, CDR2 FNYEAQ. V was pared by 7 bases and J by 4 bases, with 15 bases between. The CDR3 region has the DNA TGTGCCAGCACAGGACGGGCTAGCCCAGATACGCAGTATTTT. As protein: CASTGRASPDTQYF.

The chain couples TRBV6-2 or TRBV6-3 to TRBJ2-1, with D possibly being TRBD1 (6 bases). The CDR3 is 18 amino acids. Germline-derived CDR1 and CDR2 are MNHEY and SVGEGT. Trimming shortened V by 2 bases and J by 1 base, and 18 bases separated the two germline ends. CDR3 sequence: CASSYTFRDTRSYNEQFF. CDR3 in DNA: TGTGCCAGCAGTTACACATTCCGGGACACTAGATCCTACAATGAGCAGTTCTTC.

V and J are TRBV19 and TRBJ1-5; D gene ambiguous. This CDR3 region has 14 residues. Looked up from germline, CDR1 is LNHDA and CDR2 is SQIVND (reference sequence). The ends were cut back, 5 bases at V and 4 bases at J, with 12 bases in the middle. The CDR3 loop is CASSLDGMNQPQHF. In DNA, the CDR3 is TGTGCCAGTAGTCTCGACGGTATGAATCAGCCCCAGCATTTT.

Many counts were recorded for this clonotype. The chain recombines TRBV7-6 with TRBJ2-6; no firm D call. The V and J ends lost 6 bases and 2 bases respectively, with 8 bases between them. Germline V lookup: CDR1 SGHVS, CDR2 FNYEAQ. The CDR3 sequence is 14 residues long. CDR3 coding DNA: TGTGCCAGCAGAGCTGGGGCTGGGGCCAACGTCCTGACTTTC. It encodes CASRAGAGANVLTF.

V and J are TRBV7-2 and TRBJ2-2; 11 positions agree with TRBD1. J was trimmed by 7 bases and V by 5 bases; bases with no gene match: 12. The CDR3 extends over 17 amino acids. Germline loops: CDR1 SGHTA, CDR2 FQGNSA. CDR3 region: CASSPKWTGGRIGELFF. CDR3 DNA sequence: TGTGCCAGCAGCCCTAAATGGACAGGGGGCAGGATCGGGGAGCTGTTTTTT.